This is a list of T cell receptor beta chains from one sample in a study of T cells in Graves' hyperthyroidism and ophthalmopathy. TCRdb reanalysed the multiplex PCR reads using MiXCR and keeps one entry per CDR3 protein. The sample lists nearly 600,000 distinct CDR3 sequences, approximately 15% occurring once. Sequencing was done on a sample of blood. Receptor source: a woman between 18 and 29 years old with Graves' ophthalmopathy. CDR3s include the opening cysteine and the closing phenylalanine or tryptophan. The D gene is left open where the match is weak. Not every row has a clone size; where given, it reads once, few, many or a size class.

D: NA; J: TRBJ1-1; V: TRBV3-1; size: many; DNA: TGTGCCAGCAGCCTTCGACAGATGAACACTGAAGCTTTCTTT; CDR3: CASSLRQMNTEAFF
D: NA; J: TRBJ1-6; V: TRBV7-2; size: many; DNA: TGTGCCAGCAGCCCTGCTTGGGAGGAGGCATATAATTCACCCCTCCACTTT; CDR3: CASSPAWEEAYNSPLHF
D: NA; J: TRBJ2-6; V: TRBV11-1; size: NA; DNA: TGTGCCAGCAGCTGGGCGCCGCGAGAGGGGGCCAACGTCCTGACTTTC; CDR3: CASSWAPREGANVLTF
D: TRBD2; J: TRBJ2-1; V: TRBV24-1; size: few; DNA: TGTGCCACCAGTGATCGGACTAGCGGGAGGCTCTACAATGAGCAGTTCTTC; CDR3: CATSDRTSGRLYNEQFF
D: NA; J: TRBJ2-5; V: TRBV7-6; size: many; DNA: TGTGCCAGCAGCCCGAGCGGAAGGGAGACCCAGTACTTC; CDR3: CASSPSGRETQYF
D: TRBD2; J: TRBJ2-3; V: TRBV7-8; size: many; DNA: TGTGCCAGCAGCTTATGGGGTTTAGCAGCGGGAGCTCCAGATACGCAGTATTTT; CDR3: CASSLWGLAAGAPDTQYF
D: NA; J: TRBJ1-1; V: TRBV6-1; size: few; DNA: TGTGCCAGCAGTGAAGTGGGACCGAACACTGAAGCTTTCTTT; CDR3: CASSEVGPNTEAFF
D: NA; J: TRBJ2-7; V: TRBV30; size: NA; DNA: TGTGCCTGGAGTGTACATCACCTCTACGAGCAGTACTTC; CDR3: CAWSVHHLYEQYF
D: NA; J: TRBJ1-2; V: TRBV6-5; size: few; DNA: TGTGCCAGCAGTCCTCTCTCGACATATAACTATGGCTACACCTTC; CDR3: CASSPLSTYNYGYTF
D: TRBD1; J: TRBJ2-2; V: TRBV20-1; size: many; DNA: TGCAGTGCTAGTCCGGACAGGCTCACCGGGGAGCTGTTTTTT; CDR3: CSASPDRLTGELFF
D: NA; J: TRBJ2-7; V: TRBV5-1; size: many; DNA: TGCGCCAGCAGCGTGGACTTCTACGAGCAGTACTTC; CDR3: CASSVDFYEQYF
D: NA; J: TRBJ1-1; V: TRBV12-3/TRBV12-4; size: many; DNA: TGTGCCAGCAGTCCCCCTTTGAACACTGAAGCTTTCTTT; CDR3: CASSPPLNTEAFF
D: NA; J: TRBJ1-1; V: TRBV7-9; size: many; DNA: TGTGCCAGCAGCTCTCCCCCCTGGACACCTAAGAACACTGAAGCTTTCTTT; CDR3: CASSSPPWTPKNTEAFF
D: NA; J: TRBJ1-1; V: TRBV5-5; size: many; DNA: TGTGCCAGCAGCTTGGGAATACAGGCTGAAGCTTTCTTT; CDR3: CASSLGIQAEAFF
D: NA; J: TRBJ1-5; V: TRBV2; size: few; DNA: TGTGCCAGCAGTGAATCGGGGAGAGATCAGCCCCAGCATTTT; CDR3: CASSESGRDQPQHF
D: NA; J: TRBJ2-2; V: TRBV7-2; size: many; DNA: TGTGCCAGCAGCTACCATCCGAACACCGGGGAGCTGTTTTTT; CDR3: CASSYHPNTGELFF
D: TRBD1; J: TRBJ2-2; V: TRBV4-3; size: few; DNA: TGCGCCAGCAGCCAAGATCGGGCGACAGGGGGCATGCCCACGAACACCGGGGAGCTGTTTTTT; CDR3: CASSQDRATGGMPTNTGELFF
D: TRBD2; J: TRBJ2-1; V: TRBV24-1; size: few; DNA: TGTGCCACCAGTGAGCCGGGACTAGGAGACAATGAGCAGTTCTTC; CDR3: CATSEPGLGDNEQFF
D: TRBD1; J: TRBJ2-7; V: TRBV27; size: many; DNA: TGTGCCAGCAGTTTATTCCAGGGGGCATTCGAGCAGTACTTC; CDR3: CASSLFQGAFEQYF
D: NA; J: TRBJ1-2; V: TRBV19; size: NA; DNA: TGTGCCAGTAGTTCCCACCTGACGGGAGGCTACACCTTC; CDR3: CASSSHLTGGYTF
D: NA; J: TRBJ2-3; V: TRBV5-6; size: many; DNA: TGTGCCAGCAGCTTCGGGGTGGACGGAACAGATACGCAGTATTTT; CDR3: CASSFGVDGTDTQYF
D: TRBD2; J: TRBJ2-1; V: TRBV11-1; size: many; DNA: TGTGCCAGCAGCCCGTCGGGACTAGCGGGAGCTCTTTACAATGAGCAGTTCTTC; CDR3: CASSPSGLAGALYNEQFF
D: NA; J: TRBJ2-3; V: TRBV2; size: many; DNA: TGTGCCAGCAAGGAGACCCTGATCGGCACAGATACGCAGTATTTT; CDR3: CASKETLIGTDTQYF
D: NA; J: TRBJ2-1; V: TRBV27; size: NA; DNA: TGTGCCAGCAGCCCAGGCGTGGCTGAGCAGTTCTTC; CDR3: CASSPGVAEQFF
D: NA; J: TRBJ1-1; V: TRBV28; size: many; DNA: TGTGCCAGCATGACCGGACAGCACACTGAAGCTTTCTTT; CDR3: CASMTGQHTEAFF
D: NA; J: TRBJ2-3; V: TRBV20-1; size: many; DNA: TGCAGTCTCACGCTAGTCTCCGGAGATACGCAGTATTTT; CDR3: CSLTLVSGDTQYF
D: TRBD2; J: TRBJ2-1; V: TRBV13; size: many; DNA: TGTGCCAGCAGCTTAGTAGCGGGAGACCGCTACAATGAGCAGTTCTTC; CDR3: CASSLVAGDRYNEQFF
D: TRBD1; J: TRBJ1-6; V: TRBV27; size: few; DNA: TGTGCCAGCAGTTTAACTCAGGGGGTGAATTCACCCCTCCACTTT; CDR3: CASSLTQGVNSPLHF
D: NA; J: TRBJ2-7; V: TRBV20-1; size: many; DNA: TGCAGTGCTATGGTCTCCTCGGCCAGAAACTACGAGCAGTACTTC; CDR3: CSAMVSSARNYEQYF
D: NA; J: TRBJ1-5; V: TRBV18; size: few; DNA: TGTGCCAGCTCATTGGACCCTGGGACACCGGTGGGTCAGCCCCAGCATTTT; CDR3: CASSLDPGTPVGQPQHF
D: NA; J: TRBJ1-6; V: TRBV5-4; size: few; DNA: TGTGCCAGCAGCTTGCTGGGTGGAGGGGAATCACCCCTCCACTTT; CDR3: CASSLLGGGESPLHF
D: TRBD2; J: TRBJ2-7; V: TRBV28; size: NA; DNA: TGTGCCAGCAGACAGGGGATAGCGGGGGACGAGCAGTACTTC; CDR3: CASRQGIAGDEQYF
D: TRBD2; J: TRBJ2-1; V: TRBV12-3/TRBV12-4; size: many; DNA: TGTGCCAGCAGTTTAAGGACTAGCGCACTCAATGAGCAGTTCTTC; CDR3: CASSLRTSALNEQFF
D: TRBD1; J: TRBJ2-2; V: TRBV7-9; size: few; DNA: TGTGCCAGCAGGATACAGGGGGACACCGGGGAGCTGTTTTTT; CDR3: CASRIQGDTGELFF
D: NA; J: TRBJ1-2; V: TRBV19; size: NA; DNA: TGTGCCAGTAGTATGTCAGGGCACTATGGCTACACCTTC; CDR3: CASSMSGHYGYTF
D: TRBD1; J: TRBJ1-5; V: TRBV12-5; size: once; DNA: TGTGCTAGTGGCCCCGGGACAGGGGGCGCCCGGGGCAATCAGCCCCAGCATTTT; CDR3: CASGPGTGGARGNQPQHF
D: NA; J: TRBJ1-1; V: TRBV19; size: NA; DNA: TGTGCCAGTAGCACAGACAGGATGAACACTGAAGCTTTCTTT; CDR3: CASSTDRMNTEAFF
D: NA; J: TRBJ1-5; V: TRBV6-2/TRBV6-3; size: few; DNA: TGTGCCAGCAGGGAAAAATATAGCAATCAGCCCCAGCATTTT; CDR3: CASREKYSNQPQHF
D: TRBD2; J: TRBJ2-3; V: TRBV29-1; size: many; DNA: TGCAGCGTTCACGGGACTAGCGGCACAGATACGCAGTATTTT; CDR3: CSVHGTSGTDTQYF